Shown below are 20 T cell receptor beta chains from a single sample sequenced in a study of T cell responses to AZD1222 COVID-19 vaccine. Using immunoSEQ multiplex PCR, the repertoire was profiled, and TCRdb retains in-frame clones only, with some absent. The sample lists 75,000 to 90,000 clones; around 85% were seen once. The sample was peripheral blood, taken 28 days after the second AZD1222 dose. The source is an adult who received the AZD1222 COVID-19 vaccine.

This chain uses TRBV10-1 with TRBJ2-3, with D unresolved. Trimming cost V 0 bases and J 0 bases, with 10 bases left between them. CDR1 and CDR2 from the germline V gene are WNHNN and SYGVQD (reference sequence). The CDR3 has 16 amino acids. The CDR3 DNA follows: TGCGCCAGCAGTGAGTCGCGGCTATCTAGCACAGATACGCAGTATTTT. Encoded protein: CASSESRLSSTDTQYF.

The chain combines TRBV3-1 (or the pseudogene TRBV3-2) with TRBJ1-3, with unresolved D. V shed 1 base and J shed 4 bases, with 8 bases lying between them. From germline, CDR1 is LGHDT and CDR2 YNNKEL (reference sequence). This CDR3 spans 14 amino acids. Here the CDR3 reads CASSQAGNGNTIYF. The CDR3 bases are TGTGCCAGCAGCCAAGCAGGTAACGGAAACACCATATATTTT.

The rearrangement joins TRBV14 to TRBJ2-1, with D possibly matching TRBD2 (5 bases). Per germline, CDR1 SGHDN and CDR2 FVKESK. Trimming shortened V by 4 bases and J by 5 bases, and 15 bases separated the two germline ends. This CDR3 comprises 15 residues. The CDR3: CASSPGKSNNNEQFF. The CDR3, as DNA: TGTGCCAGCAGCCCCGGGAAATCCAATAACAATGAGCAGTTCTTC.

The rearrangement links TRBV6-2 or TRBV6-3 to TRBJ2-3, with TRBD1 identical over 8 bases. This CDR3 has 17 amino acids. The V and J ends lost 4 bases and 3 bases, in that order; junction bases with no gene match: 12. Germline V gene lookup returns CDR1 MNHEY and CDR2 SVGEGT. In DNA, the CDR3 is TGTGCCAGCAGTTCTCCTTCGACAGGGGAATGGACAGATACGCAGTATTTT. Translated: CASSSPSTGEWTDTQYF.

The CDR3 reads CASSQSRETQYF. CDR3 bases: TGTGCCAGCAGCCAATCGAGGGAGACCCAGTACTTC. The genes are TRBV16 and TRBJ2-5; D unclear. Germline CDR1 KGHSY, CDR2 FQNENV. V was pared by 0 bases and J by 5 bases, with 4 bases between. The CDR3 runs 12 residues.

The genes are TRBV28 and TRBJ1-3; D is ambiguous. The CDR3 is made up of 15 amino acids. V was cut by 3 bases and J by 3 bases, with 12 bases left in between. Germline-derived CDR1 and CDR2 are MDHEN and SYDVKM. The CDR3 sequence is CASSFDVLGGNTIYF. Written as DNA, the CDR3 is TGTGCCAGCAGTTTTGATGTGCTTGGTGGAAACACCATATATTTT.

Concerning this clone itself: The junction does not match germline at one end; this may be a read error. Other DNA sequences in this specimen translate into the identical CDR3. This chain joins TRBV5-4 and TRBJ1-6, with no clear D. The CDR3 runs 13 residues. The germline V gene has CDR1 SGHNT and CDR2 YYREEE (reference sequence). In DNA, the CDR3 is TGCGCCAGCAGCTCCTATGCGAATTCACCCCTCCACTTT. Residues: CASSSYANSPLHF.

The chain combines TRBV2 with TRBJ2-1; TRBD2 is a possible D gene (5 bases). CDR3 length: 13 amino acids. From germline, CDR1 is SNHLY and CDR2 FYNNEI. V was trimmed by 7 bases and J by 7 bases, leaving 14 bases between them. The CDR3 loop reads CASKFREQNEQFF. CDR3 nucleotide sequence: TGTGCCAGCAAGTTTCGGGAACAGAATGAGCAGTTCTTC.

This chain links TRBV28 with TRBJ1-6; TRBD1 is a possible D gene (5 bases). Germline V lookup: CDR1 MDHEN, CDR2 SYDVKM. V was trimmed by 1 base and J by 10 bases, leaving 14 bases between them. CDR3 length: 15 amino acids. The CDR3 DNA is TGTGCCAGCAGTTTATCGGCAGGGCTCGGGTCACCCCTCCACTTT. Its translation: CASSLSAGLGSPLHF. The complete variable domain, with remaining parts taken from reference TRBV28 and TRBJ1-6, reads DVKVTQSSRYLVKRTGEKVFLECVQDMDHENMFWYRQDPGLGLRLIYFSYDVKMKEKGDIPEGYSVSREKKERFSLILESASTNQTSMYLCASSLSAGLGSPLHFGNGTRLTVT.

The V call is TRBV2, the J call TRBJ2-7; 7 bases agree with TRBD2. The germline V gene has CDR1 SNHLY and CDR2 FYNNEI. The V segment lost 4 bases and the J segment 0 bases; nucleotides outside the gene matches: 3. The CDR3 spans 14 residues. In nucleotides, the CDR3 is TGTGCCAGCAGTGTGGGAGGGAGCTCCTACGAGCAGTACTTC. Translated: CASSVGGSSYEQYF.

This clone has only a few counts. This chain uses TRBV27 with TRBJ2-3; maybe TRBD2 (6 bases). V was cut by 5 bases and J by 5 bases, with 20 bases left in between. The CDR3 has 16 residues. Per germline, CDR1 MNHEY and CDR2 SMNVEV (reference sequence). This chain's CDR3 is CASSRAFLASGDTQYF. DNA for the CDR3: TGTGCCAGCAGTCGGGCGTTTCTAGCGTCGGGAGATACGCAGTATTTT.

The gene calls are TRBV4-1 and TRBJ2-7; 10 nucleotides match TRBD2. The germline gives CDR1 MGHRA, CDR2 YSYEKL. Germline trimming cut 1 base from V and 5 bases from J; bases unmatched to any gene: 5. The CDR3 has 15 amino acids. CDR3 protein: CASSQVDLAGDEQYF. CDR3 nucleotides: TGCGCCAGCAGCCAAGTAGACCTAGCGGGAGACGAGCAGTACTTC.

This chain joins TRBV5-6 and TRBJ1-1; weak D call: TRBD1 (5 bases). Germline lookup yields CDR1 SGHDT and CDR2 YYEEEE. The CDR3 has 17 amino acids. V lost 4 bases, J lost 1 base, and 20 bases lay in between. The CDR3 DNA follows: TGTGCCAGCAGCCTTAGGCCTCAGGGAGCCTCGAACACTGAAGCTTTCTTT. As protein: CASSLRPQGASNTEAFF.

This rearrangement joins TRBV2 to TRBJ2-7; D is undetermined. This CDR3 region has 11 residues. Per the germline V gene, CDR1 is SNHLY and CDR2 is FYNNEI. Trimming left V 4 bases short and J 6 bases short, with 7 bases between. CDR3 protein: CASSATVEQYF. The CDR3 DNA is TGTGCCAGCAGTGCAACAGTCGAGCAGTACTTC.

This clone appeared a few times. V usage is TRBV5-5 and J usage is TRBJ1-6; no firm D call. Germline CDR1 and CDR2: SGHKS and YYEKEE (reference sequence). V lost 4 bases and J lost 7, with 15 bases in between. The CDR3 is 15 amino acids. CDR3 region: CASSLDVLRNSPLHF. CDR3 sequence (DNA): TGTGCCAGCAGCCTGGACGTACTTAGGAATTCACCCCTCCACTTT. The whole variable domain, remainder taken from reference TRBV5-5 and TRBJ1-6, is DAGVTQSPTHLIKTRGQQVTLRCSPISGHKSVSWYQQVLGQGPQFIFQYYEKEERGRGNFPDRFSARQFPNYSSELNVNALLLGDSALYLCASSLDVLRNSPLHFGNGTRLTVT.

This chain uses TRBV4-1 with TRBJ2-3, with TRBD1 matching over 8 bases. This CDR3 comprises 14 residues. Germline-derived CDR1 and CDR2 are MGHRA and YSYEKL. V gave up 5 bases and J gave up 5 bases; unmatched junction bases: 6. The CDR3 protein is CASSERQGRDTQYF. The CDR3 DNA reads as TGCGCCAGCAGCGAAAGACAGGGGAGAGATACGCAGTATTTT.

This clone was observed a few times. V usage is TRBV18 and J usage is TRBJ1-1, with D uncertain. The germline V gene has CDR1 KGHSH and CDR2 LQKENI. The CDR3 consists of 13 residues. Trimming removed 3 bases from V and 2 bases from J, with 7 bases in between. The CDR3 loop is CASSPGANTEAFF. CDR3 sequence (DNA): TGTGCCAGCTCACCCGGCGCCAACACTGAAGCTTTCTTT.

The chain has TRBV5-1 and TRBJ2-2; tentative D call: TRBD2 (5 bases). In germline, CDR1 is SGHRS, CDR2 YFSETQ. There are 15 residues in the CDR3. Trimming cost V 6 bases and J 0 bases, with 12 bases left between them. The CDR3 coding sequence is TGCGCCAGCAAGCGAAGCGGAACGAACACCGGGGAGCTGTTTTTT. It translates to CASKRSGTNTGELFF.

This clone was counted only a few times. The chain employs TRBV27 and TRBJ1-2; D ambiguous. In germline, CDR1 is MNHEY, CDR2 SMNVEV (reference sequence). With 2 bases removed from V and 8 bases from J, the gap between germline ends came to 9 bases. This CDR3 comprises 12 residues. Here the CDR3 DNA reads TGTGCCAGCAGTTTAAGTGGAAGCGGCTACACCTTC. Translating gives CASSLSGSGYTF.

This clone was seen more than once but under ten times. The chain carries TRBV14 and TRBJ2-5, with D perhaps being TRBD1 or TRBD2 (6 bases each). CDR1 and CDR2 from the germline V gene are SGHDN and FVKESK. V dropped 2 bases and J dropped 7 bases, with 20 bases sitting between them. This CDR3 spans 16 amino acids. CDR3 in DNA: TGTGCCAGCAGCCAAAAACCTGGACAGCTCGGGGGGACCCAGTACTTC. Its protein product is CASSQKPGQLGGTQYF.